The entry that follows covers one TCR beta chain sequence. The antigen this receptor binds is unknown. The input lacks base qualities; no much larger clone sits a single base away. Including the terminal cysteine and phenylalanine, the CDR3 comprises 13 residues. The entry retains the CDR3 DNA only, 39 bases that are in frame from base 1. The germline V gene specifies SGHAT as CDR1 and FQNNGV as CDR2. V and J are truncated by 0 bases and 2 bases respectively, leaving an intervening sequence of 5 bases. Library construction relied on the immunoSEQ multiplex PCR assay. TCRdb holds this immuneACCESS table with in-frame rearrangements only. Some clones are missing; in checked studies, unresolved V genes explain under half, and the rest has no known cause. Within this sample are 90,000 or so clones, with 94% of them counted one time only. About 1.6% of the sample is held by the ten biggest clonotypes. The data were obtained in a study of T cell changes during pregnancy in multiple sclerosis (dated 2019 in TCRdb). Turning to the overall study: The study looked at changes in the T cell repertoire across pregnancy in women with multiple sclerosis.

This clonotype was obtained from a female donor in good health, enrolled as a control in a pregnancy study. The starting material was peripheral blood, obtained after pregnancy. The chain uses TRBV11-2 and TRBJ2-7, with the D gene not confidently named. The DNA sequence follows: TGTGCCAGCAGCTTAGACAGTACCTACGAGCAGTACTTC. Protein translation: CASSLDSTYEQYF.